This T cell receptor beta chain was captured by sequencing in a study of control samples from healthy donors and cancer patients. This clone was counted a single time. The data were produced by immunoSEQ multiplex PCR, yet TCRdb's version contains in-frame clones alone and is incomplete. The table has about 180,000 clones, approximately 92% seen once; the top ten hold roughly 1.5%. The sequencing input was blood. The source is a man aged 30 to 45 in good health.

For the CDR3, the DNA is TGTGCCAGCAGTTACCCCCCCCCTCTGGGACTAGCGGGAGATGGTACGCAGTATTTT. It translates to CASSYPPPLGLAGDGTQYF. The chain joins TRBV6-2 or TRBV6-3 to TRBJ2-3; 14 bases match TRBD2. CDR1 MNHEY and CDR2 SVGEGT come from the germline V gene. This CDR3 is 19 amino acids long. Germline trimming cut 2 bases from V and 8 bases from J; bases unmatched to any gene: 15.